The rows below give T cell receptor beta chains drawn from one sample of a study of siplizumab effects on memory and regulatory T cells. Data came from immunoSEQ multiplex PCR; TCRdb stores just in-frame clones and leaves some out. The data show about 100,000 clones, with nearly 95% seen just once and around 12% held by the top ten. Sequencing input: non-Treg CD4+ T cells sorted from blood. The receptors come from a human donor in good health. Each CDR3 is given with its conserved first and last residue. A D gene is named only where the DNA matches it firmly. Clone sizes are given selectively: once, few, many, or a class where the clone is expanded.

V,J,D,size,DNA,CDR3
TRBV5-4,TRBJ1-4,.,.,TGTGCCAGCAGCTTGCCAAACCGGGACTGGGTTTTT,CASSLPNRDWVF
TRBV9,TRBJ2-7,.,.,TGTGCCAGCAGCGTAGGCTACGGCCCCAGAGGTGCCTACGAGCAGTACTTC,CASSVGYGPRGAYEQYF
TRBV7-6,TRBJ2-7,.,.,TGTGCCAGCAGCTTAGAAACCAGGATGGGCGAGCAGTACTTC,CASSLETRMGEQYF
TRBV30,TRBJ1-2,.,.,TGTGCCTGGAGTCGGAACTATGGCTACACCTTC,CAWSRNYGYTF
TRBV5-4,TRBJ2-7,TRBD1,.,TGTGCCAGCAGCTCCCGGGACAGGTCGAATCTATTCTTC,CASSSRDRSNLFF
TRBV5-1,TRBJ2-3,TRBD2,.,TGCGCCAGCAGCTTGGTTCCAGCGGGAGGGCCCACAGATACGCAGTATTTT,CASSLVPAGGPTDTQYF
TRBV18,TRBJ2-3,.,.,TGTGCCAGCTCACCTTTCGGGGATCCATACACAGATACGCAGTATTTT,CASSPFGDPYTDTQYF
TRBV30,TRBJ2-7,TRBD1,.,TGTGCCTGGAGTAAGGGGGCTCCCCCCCACGAGCAGTACTTC,CAWSKGAPPHEQYF
TRBV7-2,TRBJ2-7,.,.,TGTGCCAGCAGCTTAGGCCCCAAGTACGAGCAGTACTTC,CASSLGPKYEQYF
TRBV7-2,TRBJ2-5,TRBD1,.,TGTGCCAGCAGCCCCGGACAGGGGAACGAAGAAGAGACCCAGTACTTC,CASSPGQGNEEETQYF
TRBV28,TRBJ1-2,.,.,TGTGCCACACACGGCTTTGGACAGCAATCACACTATGGCTACACCTTC,CATHGFGQQSHYGYTF
TRBV19,TRBJ2-3,.,.,TGTGCCAGTAGTAAGGGTTCCACAGATACGCAGTATTTT,CASSKGSTDTQYF
TRBV12-5,TRBJ1-3,.,.,TGTGCTAGTGGTAACAGGGAAAGTGGAAACACCATATATTTT,CASGNRESGNTIYF
TRBV25-1,TRBJ2-4,.,once,TGTGCCAGCAGTCCCTGGGGAGACAGAACCAAAAACATTCAGTACTTC,CASSPWGDRTKNIQYF
TRBV30,TRBJ1-4,.,.,TGTGCCTGGACCCCGGGGGGGTCCGCGTGGGACACTAATGAAAAACTGTTTTTT,CAWTPGGSAWDTNEKLFF
TRBV13,TRBJ2-1,.,.,TGTGCCAGCAGCTTTCGTATGGGCCCTTACAATGAGCAGTTCTTC,CASSFRMGPYNEQFF
TRBV5-1,TRBJ2-7,.,.,TGCGCCAGCAGCTTGGCTTCTGGCTCGAGGGCTTTCTACGAGCAGTACTTC,CASSLASGSRAFYEQYF
TRBV4-1,TRBJ2-5,.,once,TGCGCCAGCAGCCAAGGTTTCACAGACCCAGGGGAGACCCAGTACTTC,CASSQGFTDPGETQYF